A selection of T cell receptor beta chains follows, all from one sample in a study of immune heterogeneity within non-small cell lung tumors. TCRdb reprocessed the multiplex PCR reads with MiXCR, giving one entry per CDR3 protein. The table includes 2,900 or so distinct CDR3 sequences, roughly 56% detected once. The sample was lung tumor tissue. The receptors come from a man aged 60-69 years with non-small cell lung cancer. CDR3s include the opening cysteine and the closing phenylalanine or tryptophan. A D gene is named only where the DNA matches it firmly. Where a row states a size, it is once, few, many or the class of an expanded clone; other rows omit it.

d_call	v_call	j_call	clone_size	cdr3_length	cdr3_nt	cdr3_aa
-	TRBV6-2/TRBV6-3	TRBJ1-1	-	17	TGTGCCAGCAGTCCCTTCCGCCGCCAATTCCGAAACACTGAAGCTTTCTTT	CASSPFRRQFRNTEAFF
TRBD1	TRBV20-1	TRBJ1-1	few	12	TGCAGTGCTAGACAGGGGGCGCAGAGAGCTTTCTTT	CSARQGAQRAFF
TRBD1	TRBV2	TRBJ1-2	few	17	TGTGCCAGCAGTGATGGACTAGCTCGGGACAGGGGACATGGCTACACCTTC	CASSDGLARDRGHGYTF
-	TRBV27	TRBJ2-5	-	16	TGTGCCAGCAGTTTATCTTCGGCACACTCCCAAGAGACCCAGTACTTC	CASSLSSAHSQETQYF
TRBD2	TRBV4-3	TRBJ2-3	few	15	TGCGCCAGCAGCCAAGGGAAGCGGGAGACAGATACGCAGTATTTT	CASSQGKRETDTQYF
-	TRBV27	TRBJ2-5	-	16	TGTGCCAGCAGTTTGAAGGCCTGGGGACGCCAAGAGACCCAGTACTTC	CASSLKAWGRQETQYF
-	TRBV30	TRBJ2-1	-	16	TGTGCCTGGAGCGCCCTACCTGTCCTCTCCTACAATGAGCAGTTCTTC	CAWSALPVLSYNEQFF
-	TRBV7-9	TRBJ1-2	-	14	TGTGCCAGCAGCCCTCTGGTAGGGGGTTATGGCTACACCTTC	CASSPLVGGYGYTF
TRBD2	TRBV4-3	TRBJ2-7	-	15	TGCGCCAGCAGCTCCCTAGCGGGAAATGCCTACGAGCAGTACTTC	CASSSLAGNAYEQYF
-	TRBV7-9	TRBJ2-3	-	12	TGTGCCAGCAGCTTGGGGAAAGATACGCAGTATTTT	CASSLGKDTQYF
TRBD1	TRBV29-1	TRBJ2-7	-	13	TGCAGCGTAAAATGGACAGGGACCTACGAGCAGTACTTC	CSVKWTGTYEQYF
TRBD1	TRBV30	TRBJ2-2	-	13	TGTGCCTGGACGAGGGGGCACACCGGGGAGCTGTTTTTT	CAWTRGHTGELFF
TRBD2	TRBV5-1	TRBJ2-3	few	15	TGCGCCAGCAGCCCAGGACTAGCCCTAACAGATACGCAGTATTTT	CASSPGLALTDTQYF
-	TRBV9	TRBJ2-2	few	16	TGTGCCAGCAGCGCCGCAGGGAGCCTGAACACCGGGGAGCTGTTTTTT	CASSAAGSLNTGELFF
TRBD1	TRBV3-1	TRBJ2-3	-	17	TGTGCCAGCAGCCACTCGGACAGGGGCTACTTCACAGATACGCAGTATTTT	CASSHSDRGYFTDTQYF
-	TRBV7-2	TRBJ2-7	-	15	TGTGCCAGCAGCTTAGCGCTAAGGCAGTCCTACGAGCAGTACTTC	CASSLALRQSYEQYF
-	TRBV5-1	TRBJ2-3	-	16	TGCGCCAGCAGCGGGGGGGCACAGGGAAGCACAGATACGCAGTATTTT	CASSGGAQGSTDTQYF
-	TRBV6-2/TRBV6-3	TRBJ2-2	-	13	TGTGCCAGCAGTTACAGGGACACCGGGGAGCTGTTTTTT	CASSYRDTGELFF
-	TRBV30	TRBJ2-3	few	14	TGTGCCTCAACAGGGTTCATAGAGATAGATACGCAGTATTTT	CASTGFIEIDTQYF
TRBD2	TRBV19	TRBJ2-7	-	13	TGTGCCACCTCCGGACTAGCGGGAGGCGAGCAGTACTTC	CATSGLAGGEQYF
-	TRBV6-1	TRBJ1-2	-	16	TGTGCCAGCAGTGAAGAGGGGGGGACGGGCTGGCATGGCTACACCTTC	CASSEEGGTGWHGYTF
TRBD2	TRBV4-2	TRBJ2-2	-	19	TGTGCCAGCAGCCAAGCGGAGGCTAGCGGGAGGTCGGACACCGGGGAGCTGTTTTTT	CASSQAEASGRSDTGELFF
TRBD1	TRBV12-3/TRBV12-4	TRBJ2-7	-	16	TGTGCCAGCAGTTTAAAGTGGGGACAGGGGGCCTACGAGCAGTACTTC	CASSLKWGQGAYEQYF
-	TRBV20-1	TRBJ1-2	-	13	TGCAGTGCAACCGAGACAGCTAACTATGGCTACACCTTC	CSATETANYGYTF
TRBD2	TRBV6-1	TRBJ2-1	-	13	TGTGCCAGCGAGACTAGCGGGACTATTGAGCAGTTCTTC	CASETSGTIEQFF
-	TRBV6-2/TRBV6-3	TRBJ1-2	-	14	TGTGCCAGCAGTGCCCCGGGGGGGAGGCATGGCTACACCTTC	CASSAPGGRHGYTF
TRBD2	TRBV24-1	TRBJ2-1	-	17	TGTGCCACCAGTGATTTGCTGGCGGGAGATGGGGAGGGTGAGCAGTTCTTC	CATSDLLAGDGEGEQFF
-	TRBV6-1	TRBJ2-7	few	14	TGTGCCAGCAGTGAAGCATTCAGCTCCTACGAGCAGTACTTC	CASSEAFSSYEQYF
-	TRBV6-2/TRBV6-3	TRBJ2-5	-	12	TGTGCCAGCAGTTACTATGGGGAGACCCAGTACTTC	CASSYYGETQYF
-	TRBV7-2	TRBJ1-5	-	15	TGTGCCAGCAGTCCCGAGGCCATGAGCAATCAGCCCCAGCATTTT	CASSPEAMSNQPQHF
-	TRBV29-1	TRBJ1-2	-	12	TGCAGCGTTGATCAAGGGTTCTATGGCTACACCTTC	CSVDQGFYGYTF
-	TRBV12-3/TRBV12-4	TRBJ2-5	few	15	TGTGCCAGCAGTTTAGGTTCTGGGGCCCAAGAGACCCAGTACTTC	CASSLGSGAQETQYF
-	TRBV19	TRBJ1-1	-	15	TGTGCCAGTAGTATAGGGAGCGCTCTGAACACTGAAGCTTTCTTT	CASSIGSALNTEAFF
-	TRBV19	TRBJ2-7	-	11	TGTGCCACCGGACTATTCTACGAGCAGTACTTC	CATGLFYEQYF
-	TRBV7-8	TRBJ2-3	-	15	TGTGCCAGCAGCTTAGTTCGGGGGTTAGGAGATACGCAGTATTTT	CASSLVRGLGDTQYF
TRBD2	TRBV6-2/TRBV6-3	TRBJ2-7	-	16	TGTGCCAGCAAACAACCCGGGACTAGCGGGAGTTACGAGCAGTACTTC	CASKQPGTSGSYEQYF
-	TRBV4-3	TRBJ1-2	-	15	TGCGCCAGCAGCCAAGTTGGACAGCTGAACTATGGCTACGCCTTC	CASSQVGQLNYGYAF
TRBD2	TRBV5-1	TRBJ2-1	-	15	TGCGCCAGCAGGGCCGGGACTAGCGCTTCCAATGAGCAGTTCTTC	CASRAGTSASNEQFF
-	TRBV28	TRBJ2-7	-	15	TGTGCCAGCAGTCCAGGGGGGAACTCACGTGGCGAGCAGTACTTC	CASSPGGNSRGEQYF
-	TRBV20-1	TRBJ2-5	-	12	TGCAGTGCTATGCTAGGTCGAGAGACCCAGTACTTC	CSAMLGRETQYF
TRBD2	TRBV30	TRBJ2-7	-	15	TGTGCCTGGAACGGAATGAGCGGGAGACATTACGAGCAGTACTTC	CAWNGMSGRHYEQYF
TRBD1	TRBV10-3	TRBJ1-5	-	13	TGTGCCATCAGACAGGGGCCAGGTCAGCCCCAGCATTTT	CAIRQGPGQPQHF
TRBD2	TRBV7-6	TRBJ2-2	large	15	TGTGCCAGCAGCCCCTGGGCGGGAGGGACGGGGGAGCTGTTTTTT	CASSPWAGGTGELFF
-	TRBV20-1	TRBJ1-3	few	11	TGCAGTGCTAGTCGGGCGGACACCATATATTTT	CSASRADTIYF
TRBD1	TRBV15	TRBJ1-5	few	18	TGTGCCACCAGCAGAGCCCTGGACAGGGTAATAAGCAATCAGCCCCAGCATTTT	CATSRALDRVISNQPQHF
-	TRBV15	TRBJ1-4	once	13	TGTGCCACCAGTAGGTCGACTAATGAAAAACTGTTTTTT	CATSRSTNEKLFF
-	TRBV28	TRBJ2-7	few	11	TGTGCCAGCAGTTCCTCGTACGAGCAGTACTTC	CASSSSYEQYF
-	TRBV6-1	TRBJ1-5	-	14	TGTGCCAGCAGCTCCCAGGGCAGCAATCAGCCCCAGCATTTT	CASSSQGSNQPQHF
-	TRBV3-2	TRBJ2-3	few	14	TGTGCCAGCAGCCAAGGACAGCCCGAGGATACGCAGTATTTT	CASSQGQPEDTQYF
-	TRBV12-3/TRBV12-4	TRBJ1-3	-	14	TGTGCCAGCAGTTTTGGAAGGGGGGCAAACACCATATATTTT	CASSFGRGANTIYF